These 31 T cell receptor beta chains came from one sample sequenced in a study of T cell repertoires in cytomegalovirus infection. TCRdb re-analysed the reads in MiXCR, keeping a single row per CDR3 protein. Here the sample spans around 750,000 distinct CDR3 sequences, about 33% being singletons. No antigen is known for these receptors. The sample in question was cultured CD8+ T cells from PBMCs, obtained from culture after CMV antigen stimulation. The source of these receptors is a human donor in good health (CMV status not recorded). Some clones in this sample may be carry-over from other donors' samples.

This clonotype occurred many times. The genes are TRBV7-6 and TRBJ2-1; 8 nucleotides line up with TRBD2. V lost 1 base, J lost 8 bases, and 16 bases stayed unmatched. The CDR3 totals 18 residues. The germline gives CDR1 SGHVS, CDR2 FNYEAQ. For the CDR3, the DNA is TGTGCCAGCAGCTTAGGGGATCGTACGGGGGGGCCATCTTATGAGCAGTTCTTC. It specifies CASSLGDRTGGPSYEQFF.

Notes on this clonotype: A much more abundant neighbour one base away suggests this may be a read error. V usage is TRBV7-2 and J usage is TRBJ1-4; 7 bases map to TRBD1. This CDR3 comprises 15 residues. Germline-derived CDR1 and CDR2 are SGHTA and FQGNSA. V gave up 7 bases and J gave up 1 base; unmatched junction bases: 6. Written as DNA, the CDR3 is TGTGCCAGCACCAGGGGGACTGAAACTAATGAAAAACTGTTTTTT. Translated: CASTRGTETNEKLFF.

This clonotype has ten or more counts. V and J are TRBV7-2 and TRBJ2-1; 8 positions match TRBD2. J gave up 5 bases and V 6 bases, and 12 bases lay outside the gene matches. Germline V gives CDR1 SGHTA, CDR2 FQGNSA. CDR3 length: 16 residues. The CDR3 sequence: CASSPRGGEVHNEQFF. CDR3 coding DNA: TGTGCCAGCAGTCCCCGGGGGGGAGAGGTCCACAATGAGCAGTTCTTC.

The table lists this clonotype with a few counts. The chain recombines TRBV4-1 with TRBJ2-3; D not certain. Trimming removed 6 bases from V and 0 bases from J, with 16 bases in between. The CDR3 length is 16 residues. Germline CDR1 reads MGHRA; CDR2 reads YSYEKL. CDR3 residues: CASSFPRETSTDTQYF. The CDR3 nucleotides read TGCGCCAGCAGTTTCCCTAGGGAAACTAGCACAGATACGCAGTATTTT.

The table lists this clonotype with many counts. V gene TRBV7-2 combines with J gene TRBJ1-3, with 9 bases that match TRBD1. The ends lost 5 bases at V and 0 bases at J; junction bases unmatched: 11. The CDR3 loop spans 18 amino acids. The V gene's germline CDR1 is SGHTA and CDR2 FQGNSA. The DNA for the CDR3 is TGTGCCAGCAGCCCCCGGGGGGACAGGGCATACTCTGGAAACACCATATATTTT. Translating gives CASSPRGDRAYSGNTIYF. Full variable domain (outside the CDR3, taken from reference TRBV7-2 and TRBJ1-3): GAGVSQSPSNKVTEKGKDVELRCDPISGHTALYWYRQSLGQGLEFLIYFQGNSAPDKSGLPSDRFSAERTGGSVSTLTIQRTQQEDSAVYLCASSPRGDRAYSGNTIYFGEGSWLTVV.

This rearrangement joins TRBV5-4 to TRBJ2-1, with 8 bases matching TRBD1. Trimming at V came to 9 bases and at J to 0 bases, leaving 5 bases not matched to a gene. The CDR3 totals 14 residues. The V gene's germline CDR1 is SGHNT and CDR2 YYREEE (reference sequence). CDR3 sequence (DNA): TGTGCCAATGGGGACAGGAGCTCCTACAATGAGCAGTTCTTC. This codes for CANGDRSSYNEQFF.

This clonotype was detected only a few times. V and J are TRBV7-6 and TRBJ2-5, with 7 bases identical to TRBD2. J was trimmed by 1 base and V by 2 bases; bases with no gene match: 7. There are 16 residues in the CDR3. CDR1 is SGHVS and CDR2 is FNYEAQ in the germline V gene. The CDR3 spells CASSLLAGVPQETQYF. As DNA, the CDR3 is TGTGCCAGCAGCTTACTGGCGGGGGTCCCCCAAGAGACCCAGTACTTC. The entire variable domain, with the rest obtained from reference TRBV7-6 and TRBJ2-5, is as follows: GAGVSQSPRYKVTKRGQDVALRCDPISGHVSLYWYRQALGQGPEFLTYFNYEAQQDKSGLPNDRFSAERPEGSISTLTIQRTEQRDSAMYRCASSLLAGVPQETQYFGPGTRLLVL.

On this clonotype: A much larger clone is a single base away; this may be a read error. The rearrangement joins TRBV7-6 to TRBJ1-1; possibly TRBD1 for D (6 bases). Trimming took off 1 base at V and 5 bases at J, with 14 bases between the two ends. Germline V gene data show CDR1 as SGHVS and CDR2 as FNYEAQ. This CDR3 contains 15 residues. The CDR3 loop reads CASSLEDGTWTEAFF. The CDR3 nucleotides are TGTGCCAGCAGCTTAGAAGATGGGACATGGACTGAAGCTTTCTTT.

The V and J genes are TRBV29-1 and TRBJ2-5; TRBD1 matches at 9 bases. CDR1 SQVTM and CDR2 ANQGSEA come from the germline V gene. V dropped 0 bases and J dropped 2; count of bases not matched to a gene: 10. There are 17 residues in the CDR3. In nucleotides, the CDR3 is TGCAGCGTTGAAGATGGGGCGGACAGGGGCAGACAAGAGACCCAGTACTTC. It encodes CSVEDGADRGRQETQYF. The full variable domain, with the rest looked up from reference TRBV29-1 and TRBJ2-5, is SAVISQKPSRDICQRGTSLTIQCQVDSQVTMMFWYRQQPGQSLTLIATANQGSEATYESGFVIDKFPISRPNLTFSTLTVSNMSPEDSSIYLCSVEDGADRGRQETQYFGPGTRLLVL.

This clonotype was seen at least ten times. CDR3 nucleotides: TGTGCCAGCAGCTTAGTACTCAGATACAATGAGCAGTTCTTC. Translating gives CASSLVLRYNEQFF. The chain has TRBV7-2 and TRBJ2-1; no reliable D call. The V and J ends lost 1 base and 4 bases respectively, with 8 bases between them. The CDR3 spans 14 residues. Germline CDR1 SGHTA, CDR2 FQGNSA. The full variable domain, in which reference TRBV7-2 and TRBJ2-1 provide the parts outside the CDR3, is GAGVSQSPSNKVTEKGKDVELRCDPISGHTALYWYRQSLGQGLEFLIYFQGNSAPDKSGLPSDRFSAERTGGSVSTLTIQRTQQEDSAVYLCASSLVLRYNEQFFGPGTRLTVL.

The chain combines TRBV20-1 with TRBJ1-2; D is unclear. Germline CDR1 and CDR2: DFQATT and SNEGSKA (reference sequence). The V gene lost 5 bases and the J gene lost 2 bases, with 3 bases spanning the gap. The CDR3 consists of 10 residues. CDR3 DNA: TGCAGTGCTGTAAACTATGGCTACACCTTC. Translation: CSAVNYGYTF.

This clonotype showed up just a few times. The J gene is TRBJ2-7, the V gene TRBV27, with D tentatively TRBD1 or TRBD2 (5 bases each). The germline V gene encodes CDR1 MNHEY and CDR2 SMNVEV (reference sequence). CDR3 length: 16 residues. The V end was cut by 4 bases, the J end by 0 bases, with 16 bases between. This CDR3 reads CASSSGGGLSSYEQYF. DNA for the CDR3: TGTGCCAGCAGTTCAGGTGGGGGATTGAGCTCCTACGAGCAGTACTTC.

This clonotype was counted only a few times. The rearrangement links TRBV12-3 or TRBV12-4 to TRBJ1-5, with D uncertain. This CDR3 is 16 amino acids long. V dropped 2 bases and J dropped 2 bases, with 13 bases sitting between them. In nucleotides, the CDR3 is TGTGCCAGCAGTTTAAGGCCTATCGGAGGCAATCAGCCCCAGCATTTT. As protein: CASSLRPIGGNQPQHF.

This clonotype showed up just a few times. The chain carries TRBV19 and TRBJ1-6; the match to TRBD1 covers 12 bases. This CDR3 has 17 residues. V dropped 5 bases and J dropped 9; count of bases not matched to a gene: 11. In germline, CDR1 is LNHDA, CDR2 SQIVND (reference sequence). The CDR3 DNA reads as TGTGCCAGTAGTGCCTATCCGGGACAGGGGGCTGGTTCACCCCTCCACTTT. Amino acids: CASSAYPGQGAGSPLHF.

This clonotype was counted at least ten times. The chain combines TRBV7-2 with TRBJ2-3, with TRBD1 matching 12 bases. Germline values: CDR1 SGHTA, CDR2 FQGNSA. The V segment lost 6 bases and the J segment 7 bases; nucleotides outside the gene matches: 11. The CDR3 contains 16 residues. CDR3 sequence (DNA): TGTGCCAGCAGGGGGGGGGGGACAGGGGGCCCAAATACGCAGTATTTT. Residues: CASRGGGTGGPNTQYF.

Ten or more counts support this clonotype. The V and J genes are TRBV28 and TRBJ2-1; 10 nucleotides agree with TRBD1. CDR3 length equals 15 residues. The V gene's germline CDR1 is MDHEN and CDR2 SYDVKM. J lost 6 bases, V lost 3 bases, and 5 bases had no gene match. DNA of the CDR3: TGTGCCAGCAGTTTTGAGGGACAGGGGTTCAATGAGCAGTTCTTC. It specifies CASSFEGQGFNEQFF.

With regard to this clonotype: The junction differs from germline at one of its ends, possibly a read error. This sequence joins TRBV5-4 and TRBJ2-7; D remains unclear. This CDR3 is built from 15 residues. The germline gives CDR1 SGHNT, CDR2 YYREEE (reference sequence). CDR3 in amino acids: CANSPYRGSSYEQYF. The CDR3 DNA follows: TGTGCCAACAGCCCATACAGAGGATCCTCCTACGAGCAGTACTTC.

Note on this clonotype: This likely comes from a read error, as the CDR3 has no conserved phenylalanine or tryptophan at its end. The chain employs TRBV7-6 and TRBJ1-2, with D unclear. Germline CDR1 and CDR2: SGHVS and FNYEAQ. The CDR3 has 14 residues. Deletions cut 5 bases from V and 4 bases from J, with 14 bases between. This CDR3 reads CASSPTQGPYGYTS. The CDR3 bases are TGTGCCAGCAGCCCTACCCAAGGCCCCTATGGCTACACCTCC.

The rearrangement links TRBV29-1 to TRBJ1-2; no firm D call. The CDR3 runs 13 residues. Germline assignment: CDR1 SQVTM and CDR2 ANQGSEA. V was cut by 7 bases and J by 6 bases, with 18 bases left in between. For the CDR3, the DNA is TGCAGCGGGTACATCACGTTGTGGGATGGCTACACCTTC. Its protein product is CSGYITLWDGYTF.

The gene calls are TRBV7-6 and TRBJ2-2; 13 nucleotides align to TRBD2. The CDR3 consists of 16 residues. Germline V CDR1 and CDR2: SGHVS, FNYEAQ. Trimming took 6 bases from V and 7 from J; bases not matched to a gene: 8. CDR3 amino acids: CASRHPGLAGFGELFF. The CDR3 DNA sequence: TGTGCCAGCAGACATCCGGGACTAGCGGGATTCGGGGAGCTGTTTTTT. The variable domain in full, completed from reference TRBV7-6 and TRBJ2-2, reads GAGVSQSPRYKVTKRGQDVALRCDPISGHVSLYWYRQALGQGPEFLTYFNYEAQQDKSGLPNDRFSAERPEGSISTLTIQRTEQRDSAMYRCASRHPGLAGFGELFFGEGSRLTVL.

V gene TRBV7-9 combines with J gene TRBJ2-1, with 7 bases aligning to TRBD1. The CDR3 sequence is 15 residues long. Germline V CDR1 and CDR2: SEHNR, FQNEAQ (reference sequence). The V gene end was trimmed by 4 bases and the J gene end by 2 bases; junction bases not matched to a gene: 5. CDR3 loop: CASSSIDRAYNEQFF. DNA for the CDR3: TGTGCCAGCAGCTCAATAGACAGGGCCTACAATGAGCAGTTCTTC.

V and J are TRBV20-1 and TRBJ1-2; TRBD1 matches 7 bases. V dropped 4 bases and J dropped 4; count of bases not matched to a gene: 6. The CDR3 runs 13 residues. Germline-derived CDR1 and CDR2 are DFQATT and SNEGSKA (reference sequence). In nucleotides, the CDR3 is TGCAGTGCTACTAACAGGGGTAGCTATGGCTACACCTTC. Its protein product is CSATNRGSYGYTF.

This clonotype has only one observation. This chain uses TRBV4-1 with TRBJ2-7, with 7 positions matching TRBD1. The CDR3 loop spans 15 amino acids. V trimming: 2 bases; J trimming: 0 bases; junction bases outside the gene matches: 4. Germline CDR1 MGHRA, CDR2 YSYEKL. CDR3 sequence: CASSQRAGGSYEQYV. The DNA of the CDR3 is TGCGCCAGCAGCCAAAGGGCAGGGGGCTCCTACGAGCAGTACGTC.

CDR3 DNA sequence: TGTGCCAGCAGCTTAACGGGACTAGCGGGCAGGGCACAAGAGACCCAGTACTTC. Translating it yields CASSLTGLAGRAQETQYF. J is TRBJ2-5 and V is TRBV7-9, with TRBD2 identical over 12 bases. Looked up from germline, CDR1 is SEHNR and CDR2 is FQNEAQ (reference sequence). The CDR3 runs 18 residues. V trimming: 2 bases; J trimming: 2 bases; junction bases outside the gene matches: 9.

This clonotype was observed a few times. J is TRBJ2-3 and V is TRBV14, with 8 bases aligning to TRBD2. CDR3 length: 15 amino acids. V lost 4 bases to trimming and J lost 4 bases; unmatched junction nucleotides: 7. The germline V gene encodes CDR1 SGHDN and CDR2 FVKESK. CDR3 protein: CASSRGSGGADTQYF. CDR3 DNA: TGTGCCAGCAGCCGGGGAAGCGGGGGAGCAGATACGCAGTATTTT.

This clonotype was seen repeatedly, ten times or more. The V and J genes are TRBV7-6 and TRBJ2-1; 7 nucleotides agree with TRBD1. CDR1 and CDR2 (germline): SGHVS, FNYEAQ. The CDR3 runs to 13 residues. Trimming at V came to 4 bases and at J to 9 bases, leaving 6 bases not matched to a gene. This chain's CDR3 is CASSSTGDAEQFF. In DNA form, the CDR3 reads TGTGCCAGCAGCTCTACAGGGGACGCTGAGCAGTTCTTC. Filled out from reference TRBV7-6 and TRBJ2-1, the complete variable domain reads GAGVSQSPRYKVTKRGQDVALRCDPISGHVSLYWYRQALGQGPEFLTYFNYEAQQDKSGLPNDRFSAERPEGSISTLTIQRTEQRDSAMYRCASSSTGDAEQFFGPGTRLTVL.

The V gene is TRBV24-1, the J gene TRBJ2-1; a weak D match, TRBD1 (5 bases). V was shortened by 5 bases and J by 5 bases, with 12 bases between the two germline ends. Germline CDR1 reads KGHDR; CDR2 reads SFDVKD. The CDR3 runs to 14 residues. The CDR3 loop is CATSGLDTNNEQFF. CDR3 bases: TGTGCCACCAGTGGCCTGGACACCAACAATGAGCAGTTCTTC.

The chain is built from TRBV20-1 and TRBJ2-7; possibly TRBD2 for D (6 bases). Germline assignment: CDR1 DFQATT and CDR2 SNEGSKA (reference sequence). The CDR3 length is 13 residues. V lost 0 bases, J lost 4 bases, and 10 bases lay in between. The CDR3 nucleotides read TGCAGTGCTAGAGAGGGGGGACTTTACGAGCAGTACTTC. Protein product: CSAREGGLYEQYF.

The CDR3 region has the DNA TGTGCCAGCAGCTTAGGGCGACAGCGCTATAATTCACCCCTCCACTTT. It translates to CASSLGRQRYNSPLHF. The V and J genes are TRBV7-3 and TRBJ1-6; perhaps TRBD1 as D (5 bases). From germline, CDR1 is SGHTA and CDR2 FQGTGA. V lost 2 bases and J 3 bases, leaving 11 bases between the germline ends. CDR3 length: 16 residues.

This clonotype has a handful of counts. The gene calls are TRBV6-6 and TRBJ1-3; the D gene is possibly TRBD1 (5 bases). Trimming pared 6 bases from V and 6 bases from J, leaving 21 bases between. CDR3 size: 16 residues. Germline V gene lookup returns CDR1 MNHNY and CDR2 SVGAGI (reference sequence). The CDR3 DNA follows: TGTGCCAGCAGATCTGGGCCCGGGCGGGGGGAAAACACCATATATTTT. Translated: CASRSGPGRGENTIYF.

The chain joins TRBV4-2 to TRBJ2-2; D is unclear. With 0 bases removed from V and 4 bases from J, the gap between germline ends came to 15 bases. The length of the CDR3 is 17 residues. Germline CDR1 and CDR2: LGHNA and YNFKEQ. CDR3 in amino acids: CASSQETQAIATGELFF. CDR3 in DNA: TGTGCCAGCAGCCAAGAAACCCAGGCCATAGCCACCGGGGAGCTGTTTTTT.